The 17 T cell receptor beta chains in this list originate from one sample, sequenced in a study of identical twins. TCRdb passed the 5' RACE reads through MiXCR, listing each CDR3 protein once. This repertoire shows about 570,000 distinct CDR3 sequences, 9.5% to 10% found once; its top ten account for roughly 3%. A further study also used this sample, focusing on yellow fever vaccine responses in identical twins.

Sequenced input: PBMCs. These receptors came from a woman in her late teens or twenties in good health.

This clonotype was counted at least ten times. V usage is TRBV5-1 and J usage is TRBJ1-4, with D unresolved. V gave up 4 bases and J gave up 5 bases, with 12 bases separating them. The CDR3 is 14 amino acids. Germline V lookup: CDR1 SGHRS, CDR2 YFSETQ. The CDR3 DNA is TGCGCCAGCAGCGTCGGTAGGCCAAATGAAAAACTGTTTTTT. Protein: CASSVGRPNEKLFF.

This clonotype appeared a few times. The chain couples TRBV11-2 to TRBJ2-1, with 12 bases lining up with TRBD2. Trimming removed 6 bases from V and 8 bases from J; junction bases left unmatched: 8. The germline CDR1 and CDR2 sequences are SGHAT and FQNNGV. The CDR3 has 15 amino acids. The CDR3 spells CASSSGLAGVYEQFF. In DNA form, the CDR3 reads TGTGCCAGCAGTTCGGGACTAGCGGGTGTGTATGAGCAGTTCTTC. Supplemented by reference TRBV11-2 and TRBJ2-1, the full variable domain reads EAGVAQSPRYKIIEKRQSVAFWCNPISGHATLYWYQQILGQGPKLLIQFQNNGVVDDSQLPKDRFSAERLKGVDSTLKIQPAKLEDSAVYLCASSSGLAGVYEQFFGPGTRLTVL.

V and J are TRBV6-2 or TRBV6-3 and TRBJ2-3; D possibly corresponds to TRBD2 (5 bases). Germline V gene sequence: CDR1 MNHEY, CDR2 SVGEGT. The CDR3 length is 11 residues. Deletions cut 6 bases from V and 12 bases from J, with 13 bases between. DNA of the CDR3: TGTGCCAGCAGCCACGGGGTTTTCCAGTATTTT. Protein product: CASSHGVFQYF.

This clonotype was observed at least ten times. The genes are TRBV4-1 and TRBJ1-5; D gene ambiguous. The CDR3 is 15 residues long. V dropped 0 bases and J dropped 4 bases, with 10 bases sitting between them. Germline lookup yields CDR1 MGHRA and CDR2 YSYEKL. The CDR3 coding sequence is TGCGCCAGCAGCCAAGACGAAGGGATTAATCAGCCCCAGCATTTT. Translating gives CASSQDEGINQPQHF.

This clonotype was seen many times. The chain uses TRBV12-3 or TRBV12-4 and TRBJ2-5, with a tentative D call TRBD1 (6 bases). V shed 8 bases and J shed 2 bases, with 15 bases lying between them. The CDR3 contains 14 residues. The CDR3 DNA reads TGTGCCAGCCGTAAAGCAGGGGATCAAGAGACCCAGTACTTC. This encodes CASRKAGDQETQYF.

This clonotype was observed a few times. V is TRBV6-2 or TRBV6-3 and J is TRBJ2-1; 8 bases are a match to TRBD1. Trimming removed 4 bases from V and 11 bases from J; junction bases left unmatched: 4. From germline, CDR1 is MNHEY and CDR2 SVGEGT. This CDR3 spans 12 amino acids. The CDR3 DNA reads as TGTGCCAGCAGTTCCAGGGGGCGACAGCAGTTCTTC. Translated, it gives CASSSRGRQQFF.

This clonotype showed up many times. The gene calls are TRBV29-1 and TRBJ2-7, with D perhaps TRBD1 or TRBD2 (5 bases each). V lost 4 bases and J lost 7, with 14 bases in between. Germline CDR1 is SQVTM and CDR2 is ANQGSEA. CDR3 size: 12 residues. In nucleotides, the CDR3 is TGCAGCGTTGTTATGGGGGACGGGGAGCAGTACTTC. The encoded protein is CSVVMGDGEQYF.

V is TRBV12-3 or TRBV12-4 and J is TRBJ2-1, with D perhaps matching TRBD2 (5 bases). Trimming took 8 bases from V and 7 from J, leaving 12 bases between them. This CDR3 has 12 residues. The CDR3 sequence: CASARRENEQFF. The CDR3, as DNA: TGTGCCAGCGCCCGTAGGGAGAATGAGCAGTTCTTC.

This clonotype was counted a few times. This chain uses TRBV10-3 with TRBJ1-1, with D maybe TRBD1 (6 bases). Germline loops: CDR1 ENHRY, CDR2 SYGVKD. The length of the CDR3 is 16 residues. V lost 6 bases to trimming and J lost 0 bases, with 17 bases between them. The CDR3 nucleotides are TGTGCCATCAGCAACCCCCTTGCAGGGGTGAACACTGAAGCTTTCTTT. It translates to CAISNPLAGVNTEAFF.

This chain uses TRBV6-1 with TRBJ2-1; 9 nucleotides align to TRBD2. Germline V gene data show CDR1 as MNHNS and CDR2 as SASEGT. The CDR3 has 14 residues. With V trimmed by 4 bases and J by 9 bases, 7 bases remained unmatched. The CDR3 region is CASSGKRGVAEQFF. The DNA of the CDR3 is TGTGCCAGCAGTGGGAAGCGGGGGGTAGCTGAGCAGTTCTTC.

This clonotype showed up just a few times. The gene calls are TRBV2 and TRBJ2-5, with D possibly TRBD2 on 7 matching bases. The CDR3 is 14 amino acids. Germline CDR1 SNHLY, CDR2 FYNNEI. V was cut by 10 bases and J by 5 bases, with 20 bases left in between. The chain's CDR3 is CATTAAGGGETQYF. The CDR3 DNA reads as TGTGCCACCACAGCGGCTGGGGGGGGCGAGACCCAGTACTTC.

This clonotype was found many times. The V call is TRBV4-3, the J call TRBJ1-1; the D gene is possibly TRBD1 (6 bases). The length of the CDR3 is 15 residues. Germline CDR1 LGHNA, CDR2 YSLEER. Trimming took 0 bases from V and 4 from J, leaving 12 bases between them. The CDR3 sequence: CASSQDLGASTEAFF. For the CDR3, the DNA is TGCGCCAGCAGCCAAGATCTGGGGGCGAGCACTGAAGCTTTCTTT.

This clonotype was found a few times. The chain couples TRBV7-9 to TRBJ2-5, with D maybe TRBD2 (6 bases). Germline V gives CDR1 SEHNR, CDR2 FQNEAQ (reference sequence). This CDR3 is built from 13 residues. Trimming took off 7 bases at V and 3 bases at J, with 12 bases between the two ends. CDR3 residues: CASKISGEETQYF. CDR3 DNA: TGTGCCAGCAAGATTTCGGGGGAAGAGACCCAGTACTTC.

This chain links TRBV2 with TRBJ2-7; D may be TRBD1 (5 bases). The germline V gene has CDR1 SNHLY and CDR2 FYNNEI. Trimming took 6 bases from V and 6 from J, leaving 18 bases between them. This CDR3 is built from 14 residues. CDR3 sequence reads: CASRSDSQPSEQYF. DNA for the CDR3: TGTGCCAGCAGATCCGACAGCCAGCCTAGCGAGCAGTACTTC.

This clonotype was counted many times. This sequence joins TRBV20-1 and TRBJ1-3; possibly TRBD1 for D (5 bases). The CDR3 length is 13 residues. Germline V CDR1 and CDR2: DFQATT, SNEGSKA (reference sequence). V lost 3 bases and J lost 3, with 9 bases in between. In nucleotides, the CDR3 is TGCAGTGCTAGTTCAGGGAGTGGAAACACCATATATTTT. This gives the protein CSASSGSGNTIYF.

In its sample, this clonotype was seen many times. V and J are TRBV5-1 and TRBJ1-2, with 8 bases aligning to TRBD1. With 4 bases clipped from V and 7 bases from J, the junction kept 6 bases outside the gene matches. The length of the CDR3 is 13 residues. Germline V CDR1 and CDR2: SGHRS, YFSETQ. CDR3 bases: TGCGCCAGCAGCCAGACAGGGGATGGTGGCTACACCTTC. Residues: CASSQTGDGGYTF.

This clonotype has at least ten counts. The V and J genes are TRBV7-2 and TRBJ2-5; the D gene is possibly TRBD1 (6 bases). Trimming removed 1 base at V and 5 bases at J, with 11 bases between. There are 14 residues in the CDR3. The V gene's germline CDR1 is SGHTA and CDR2 FQGNSA. As DNA, the CDR3 is TGTGCCAGCAGCTTAGTCAGGGGACGGGAGACCCAGTACTTC. This sequence encodes CASSLVRGRETQYF.